The 3 T cell receptor beta chains given below trace back to one sample, sequenced in a study of blood T cell repertoires in COVID-19. TCRdb's table, derived via immunoSEQ multiplex PCR, lists solely in-frame clones and lacks some. The sample records under 300,000 clones, more than 65% being singletons. The sequenced sample consisted of peripheral blood. These TCRs come from a woman in her 40s with active or convalescent COVID-19.

The chain has TRBV7-9 and TRBJ1-6; weak D call: TRBD1 (5 bases). The germline V gene encodes CDR1 SEHNR and CDR2 FQNEAQ (reference sequence). V lost 5 bases and J 3 bases, leaving 8 bases between the germline ends. This CDR3 comprises 14 residues. This CDR3 reads CASSLTDYNSPLHF. CDR3 sequence (DNA): TGTGCCAGCAGCCTGACAGACTATAATTCACCCCTCCACTTT.

There are many counts of this clone. This chain links TRBV7-9 with TRBJ1-2; D not certain. V was shortened by 1 base and J by 1 base, with 13 bases between the two germline ends. Germline V gene data show CDR1 as SEHNR and CDR2 as FQNEAQ (reference sequence). This CDR3 region has 16 residues. As DNA, the CDR3 is TGTGCCAGCAGCTTAGGATCGGGGTTAGATAACTATGGCTACACCTTC. Translation gives CASSLGSGLDNYGYTF.

The CDR3 sequence: CASSPDTYGYTF. The DNA for the CDR3 is TGTGCCAGCAGCCCAGACACGTATGGCTACACCTTC. V usage is TRBV5-5 and J usage is TRBJ1-2; D uncertain. V was trimmed by 4 bases and J by 5 bases, leaving 9 bases between them. Germline V gene lookup returns CDR1 SGHKS and CDR2 YYEKEE (reference sequence). This CDR3 has 12 amino acids.